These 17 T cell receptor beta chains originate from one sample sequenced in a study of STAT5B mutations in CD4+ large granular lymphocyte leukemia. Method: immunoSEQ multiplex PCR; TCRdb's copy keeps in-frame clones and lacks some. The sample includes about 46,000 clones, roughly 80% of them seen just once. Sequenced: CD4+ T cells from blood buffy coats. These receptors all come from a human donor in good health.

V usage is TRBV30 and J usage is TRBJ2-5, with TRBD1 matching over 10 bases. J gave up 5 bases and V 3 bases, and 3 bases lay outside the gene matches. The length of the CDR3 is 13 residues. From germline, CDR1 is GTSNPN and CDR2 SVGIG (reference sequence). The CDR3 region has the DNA TGTGCCTGGAGCGACAGGGGGCGTGAGACCCAGTACTTC. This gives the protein CAWSDRGRETQYF.

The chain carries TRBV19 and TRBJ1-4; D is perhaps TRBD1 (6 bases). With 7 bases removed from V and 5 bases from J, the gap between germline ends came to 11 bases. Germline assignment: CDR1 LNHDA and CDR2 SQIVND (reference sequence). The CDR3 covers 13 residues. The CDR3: CASKGGVNEKLFF. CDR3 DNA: TGTGCCAGTAAGGGGGGAGTGAATGAAAAACTGTTTTTT.

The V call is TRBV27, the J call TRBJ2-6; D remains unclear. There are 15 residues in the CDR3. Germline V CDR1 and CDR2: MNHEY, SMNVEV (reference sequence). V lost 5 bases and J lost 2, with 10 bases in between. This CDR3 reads CASSPLEAGANVLTF. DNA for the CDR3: TGTGCCAGCAGTCCCCTCGAAGCTGGGGCCAACGTCCTGACTTTC.

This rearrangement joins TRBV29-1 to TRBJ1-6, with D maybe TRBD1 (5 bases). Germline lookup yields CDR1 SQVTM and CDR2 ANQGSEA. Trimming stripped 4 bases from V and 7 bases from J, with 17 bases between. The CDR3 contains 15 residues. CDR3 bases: TGCAGCGTTGGGCAGGGACTTCTAGGGAATTCACCCCTCCACTTT. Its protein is CSVGQGLLGNSPLHF.

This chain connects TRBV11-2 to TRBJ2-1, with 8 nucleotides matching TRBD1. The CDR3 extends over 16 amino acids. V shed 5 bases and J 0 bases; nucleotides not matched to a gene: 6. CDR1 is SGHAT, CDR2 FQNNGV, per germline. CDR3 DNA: TGTGCCAGCAGCACAACAGGGGGTAGCTCCTACAATGAGCAGTTCTTC. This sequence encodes CASSTTGGSSYNEQFF.

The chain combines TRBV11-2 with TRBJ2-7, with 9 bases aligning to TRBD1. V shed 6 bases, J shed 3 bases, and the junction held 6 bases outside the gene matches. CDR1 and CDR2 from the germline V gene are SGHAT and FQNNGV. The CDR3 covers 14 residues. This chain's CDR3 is CASRKPGQGYEQYF. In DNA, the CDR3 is TGTGCCAGCAGAAAACCGGGACAGGGCTACGAGCAGTACTTC.

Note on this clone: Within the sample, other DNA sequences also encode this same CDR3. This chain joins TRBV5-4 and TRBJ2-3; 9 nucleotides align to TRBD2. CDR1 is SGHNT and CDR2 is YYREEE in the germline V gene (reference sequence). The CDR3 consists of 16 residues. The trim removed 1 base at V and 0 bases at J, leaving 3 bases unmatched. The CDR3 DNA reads TGTGCCAGCAGCTTGAGCGGGGGGTCTAGCACAGATACGCAGTATTTT. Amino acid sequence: CASSLSGGSSTDTQYF.

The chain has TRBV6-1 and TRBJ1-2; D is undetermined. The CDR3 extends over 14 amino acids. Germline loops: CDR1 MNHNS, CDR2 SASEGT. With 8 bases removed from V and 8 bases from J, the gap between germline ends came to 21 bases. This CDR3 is CASEAGPRSGGYTF. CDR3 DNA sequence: TGTGCCAGCGAAGCGGGCCCTCGTTCGGGAGGCTACACCTTC.

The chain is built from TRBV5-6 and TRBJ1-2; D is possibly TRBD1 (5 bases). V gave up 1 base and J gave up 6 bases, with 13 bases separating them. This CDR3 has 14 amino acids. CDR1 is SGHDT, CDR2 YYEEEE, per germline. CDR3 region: CASSLSVGGHGYTF. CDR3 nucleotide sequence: TGTGCCAGCAGCTTGTCGGTCGGGGGACATGGCTACACCTTC.

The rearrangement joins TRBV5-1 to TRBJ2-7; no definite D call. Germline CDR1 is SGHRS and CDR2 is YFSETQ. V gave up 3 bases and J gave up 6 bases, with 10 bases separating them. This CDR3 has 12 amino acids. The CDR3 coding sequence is TGCGCCAGCAGCTCAAATCCGGTCGAGCAGTACTTC. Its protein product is CASSSNPVEQYF.

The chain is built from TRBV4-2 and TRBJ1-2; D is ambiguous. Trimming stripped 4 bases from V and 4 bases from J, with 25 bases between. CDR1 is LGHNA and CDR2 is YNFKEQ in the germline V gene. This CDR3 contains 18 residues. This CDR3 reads CASSPDPGNLRSFYGYTF. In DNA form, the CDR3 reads TGTGCCAGCAGCCCTGACCCCGGGAACCTCAGGTCCTTCTATGGCTACACCTTC.

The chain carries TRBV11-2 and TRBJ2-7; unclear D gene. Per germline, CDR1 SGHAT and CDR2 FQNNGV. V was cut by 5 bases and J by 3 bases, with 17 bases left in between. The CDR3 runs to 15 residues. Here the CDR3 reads CASSPLRKILYEQYF. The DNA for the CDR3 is TGTGCCAGCAGCCCCCTCCGGAAAATTCTCTACGAGCAGTACTTC.

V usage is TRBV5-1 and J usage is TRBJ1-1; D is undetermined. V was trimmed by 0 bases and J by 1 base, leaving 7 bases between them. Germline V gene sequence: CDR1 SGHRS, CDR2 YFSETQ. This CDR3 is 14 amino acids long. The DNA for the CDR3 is TGCGCCAGCAGCTTGGAGGTTGGGAACACTGAAGCTTTCTTT. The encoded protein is CASSLEVGNTEAFF.

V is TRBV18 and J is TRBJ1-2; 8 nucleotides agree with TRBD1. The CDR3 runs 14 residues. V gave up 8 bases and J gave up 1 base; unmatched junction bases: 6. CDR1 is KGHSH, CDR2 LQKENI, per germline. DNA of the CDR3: TGTGCCAGCGGCCCACAGGGGGTTAACTATGGCTACACCTTC. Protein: CASGPQGVNYGYTF.

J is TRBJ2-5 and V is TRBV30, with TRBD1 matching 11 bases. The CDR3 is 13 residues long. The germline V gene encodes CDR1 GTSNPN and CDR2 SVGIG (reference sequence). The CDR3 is CATGTGGSETQYF. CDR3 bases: TGTGCTACCGGGACAGGGGGTTCAGAGACCCAGTACTTC.

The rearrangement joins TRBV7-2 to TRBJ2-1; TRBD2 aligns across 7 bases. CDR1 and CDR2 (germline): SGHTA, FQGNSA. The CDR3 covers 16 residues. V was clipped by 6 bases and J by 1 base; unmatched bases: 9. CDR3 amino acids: CASRSQRGGSYNEQFF. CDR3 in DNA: TGTGCCAGCAGATCACAGCGGGGCGGGTCCTACAATGAGCAGTTCTTC.

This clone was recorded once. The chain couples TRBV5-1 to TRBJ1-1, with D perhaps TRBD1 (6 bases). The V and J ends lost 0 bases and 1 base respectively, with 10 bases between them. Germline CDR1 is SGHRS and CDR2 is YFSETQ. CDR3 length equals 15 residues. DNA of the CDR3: TGCGCCAGCAGCTTGGCCGGGACATCGAACACTGAAGCTTTCTTT. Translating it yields CASSLAGTSNTEAFF. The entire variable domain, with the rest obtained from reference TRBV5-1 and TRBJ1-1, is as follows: KAGVTQTPRYLIKTRGQQVTLSCSPISGHRSVSWYQQTPGQGLQFLFEYFSETQRNKGNFPGRFSGRQFSNSRSEMNVSTLELGDSALYLCASSLAGTSNTEAFFGQGTRLTVV.